These 6 T cell receptor beta chains originate from one sample sequenced in a study of control samples from healthy donors and cancer patients. Generated by immunoSEQ multiplex PCR, the TCRdb table keeps only in-frame clones and is missing some. The sample includes about 120,000 clones, around 92% of them seen just once. What was sequenced was blood. The source of these receptors is a man aged 50-60 years in good health.

The sample holds one count of this clone. The chain carries TRBV18 and TRBJ2-5; 8 nucleotides match TRBD1. J gave up 6 bases and V 4 bases, and 7 bases lay outside the gene matches. The CDR3 length is 14 residues. Germline CDR1 KGHSH, CDR2 LQKENI. As DNA, the CDR3 is TGTGCCAGCTCACTCCTGACAGGGGCGAAGACCCAGTACTTC. This sequence encodes CASSLLTGAKTQYF.

The CDR3 loop is CASRGGSYEQYF. CDR3 in DNA: TGTGCCAGCAGGGGGGGGTCCTACGAGCAGTACTTC. The V call is TRBV7-2, the J call TRBJ2-7, with 7 bases that match TRBD2. Germline CDR1 is SGHTA and CDR2 is FQGNSA. This CDR3 is built from 12 residues. After removal of 6 bases from V and 1 base from J, the junction contained 0 bases not matched to a gene.

The CDR3 sequence: CASSLYQGPTDTQYF. The CDR3 nucleotides read TGTGCCAGCAGCTTATATCAGGGTCCCACAGATACGCAGTATTTT. This rearrangement joins TRBV7-6 to TRBJ2-3, with D tentatively TRBD1 (5 bases). V gave up 2 bases and J gave up 2 bases, with 11 bases separating them. Germline V lookup: CDR1 SGHVS, CDR2 FNYEAQ. The CDR3 length is 15 residues.

The chain joins TRBV27 to TRBJ1-5; 9 nucleotides agree with TRBD1. The CDR3 consists of 14 residues. Germline V gene lookup returns CDR1 MNHEY and CDR2 SMNVEV (reference sequence). The J segment lost 7 bases and the V segment lost 4 bases, leaving 5 bases of the junction unmatched. DNA for the CDR3: TGTGCCAGCAGTTACACAGGGGGCAGGCAGCCCCAGCATTTT. This sequence encodes CASSYTGGRQPQHF.

This clone has a handful of counts. The chain couples TRBV30 to TRBJ1-1; D not resolved. Per germline, CDR1 GTSNPN and CDR2 SVGIG (reference sequence). CDR3 size: 13 residues. V dropped 2 bases and J dropped 0 bases, with 7 bases sitting between them. The CDR3 region is CAWSRTMNTEAFF. Written as DNA, the CDR3 is TGTGCCTGGAGTAGAACCATGAACACTGAAGCTTTCTTT.

The table lists this clone with a count of one. The chain joins TRBV12-2 to TRBJ1-6; the D call in the table, TRBD1, was not verified against the DNA. TRBV12-2 represents a pseudogene. This CDR3 comprises 16 residues. This CDR3 is CASRFIRGDLNSPLHF. CDR3 sequence (DNA): TGTGCAAGTCGCTTCATCAGGGGGGACCTTAATTCACCCCTCCACTTT.